This is a list of T cell receptor beta chains from one sample in a study of T cell responses to AZD1222 COVID-19 vaccine. Method: immunoSEQ multiplex PCR; TCRdb's copy keeps in-frame clones and lacks some. The top ten clones hold 5% of a sample with roughly 100,000 clones, 82% of them seen once. The material was peripheral blood, obtained on day 0 of AZD1222 vaccination. The receptors originated from an adult in good health. Each CDR3 is given with its conserved first and last residue.

TRBJ2-2	TRBV27	CASSRDRNTGELFF
TRBJ1-1	TRBV5-1	CASRTGVTIGEAFF
TRBJ2-7	TRBV11-2	CASSLELVLEQYF
TRBJ1-2	TRBV5-5	CASSLVGQGAHGYTF
TRBJ1-1	TRBV5-4	CASSLDVGDITEAFF
TRBJ1-1	TRBV7-6	CASSPGGNTEAFF
TRBJ1-6	TRBV16	CASSQSGEGSPLHF
TRBJ2-3	TRBV9	CASSVADRGPGGTDTQYF
TRBJ2-5	TRBV5-1	CASSLVGGETQYF
TRBJ1-1	TRBV7-2	CASSLAAHPPEAFF
TRBJ2-7	TRBV13	CASSKRGLGSYEQYF
TRBJ1-1	TRBV6-5	CASSRDRMNTEAFF
TRBJ2-1	TRBV6-4	CASSRNPGLAGDHEQFF
TRBJ1-1	TRBV6-5	CASLPGLSTEAFF
TRBJ2-3	TRBV4-2	CASSQEPGTDTQYF
TRBJ1-2	TRBV12-3/TRBV12-4	CASSVAVLLGYTF
TRBJ1-4	TRBV19	CASSMGRTGSTTNEKLFF
TRBJ1-2	TRBV29-1	CSVGPGIYGYTF
TRBJ1-5	TRBV6-2/TRBV6-3	CASSYREARESNQPQHF
TRBJ1-2	TRBV19	CASRLPTNYGYTF
TRBJ2-7	TRBV6-5	CASSYSGTSVEQYF
TRBJ1-4	TRBV10-3	CAISARGGEKLFF
TRBJ2-2	TRBV7-8	CASSLVSWQNPTGELFF
TRBJ2-7	TRBV25-1	CASSGTGTAEKNYEQYF
TRBJ1-1	TRBV9	CASSPQQGYLNTEAFF
TRBJ1-6	TRBV7-2	CASSLEWREDSPLHF
TRBJ1-3	TRBV6-2/TRBV6-3	CASSPYSGNTIYF
TRBJ1-2	TRBV6-1	CASSDQGLVSGGYTF
TRBJ1-4	TRBV27	CASSLARYYNEKLFF
TRBJ1-3	TRBV5-1	CASSPLSTGVSGNTIYF
TRBJ2-2	TRBV21-1	CASSKTAHPTEPGELFF
TRBJ1-2	TRBV4-1	CASSQEEVARYGYTF
TRBJ2-3	TRBV5-1	CASRSDSGGTDTQYF
TRBJ2-7	TRBV5-1	CASSFWTTSGESYEQYF
TRBJ1-4	TRBV15	CATSRDRTGDEKLFF
TRBJ1-6	TRBV10-1	CASPGGPILLHF
TRBJ2-7	TRBV4-3	CASSQDGSAEQYF
TRBJ2-3	TRBV7-9	CASSFPAGTGGDTQYF
TRBJ1-5	TRBV6-5	CASSYGPYSNQPQHF
TRBJ1-2	TRBV6-1	CASAQGDYGYTF
TRBJ1-3	TRBV6-1	CASSARWGSLGGNTIYF
TRBJ2-7	TRBV20-1	CSARAGTGSYEQYF
TRBJ1-6	TRBV2	CASSEAPGSPLHF
TRBJ1-3	TRBV25-1	CASNGSPRNTIYF
TRBJ2-2	TRBV7-2	CASSRGGAGGELFF
TRBJ1-5	TRBV4-1	CASSQDRGFQPQHF
TRBJ1-1	TRBV18	CASSPRDSITEAFF
TRBJ1-1	TRBV4-3	CASSQGLGRSTEAFF
TRBJ1-2	TRBV11-2	CASSSTGQYGYTF
TRBJ1-5	TRBV2	CASSEQGATDQPQHF
TRBJ1-6	TRBV11-2	CASSLGQGNSPLHF
TRBJ2-5	TRBV3-1/TRBV3-2	CASSQDARKETQYF